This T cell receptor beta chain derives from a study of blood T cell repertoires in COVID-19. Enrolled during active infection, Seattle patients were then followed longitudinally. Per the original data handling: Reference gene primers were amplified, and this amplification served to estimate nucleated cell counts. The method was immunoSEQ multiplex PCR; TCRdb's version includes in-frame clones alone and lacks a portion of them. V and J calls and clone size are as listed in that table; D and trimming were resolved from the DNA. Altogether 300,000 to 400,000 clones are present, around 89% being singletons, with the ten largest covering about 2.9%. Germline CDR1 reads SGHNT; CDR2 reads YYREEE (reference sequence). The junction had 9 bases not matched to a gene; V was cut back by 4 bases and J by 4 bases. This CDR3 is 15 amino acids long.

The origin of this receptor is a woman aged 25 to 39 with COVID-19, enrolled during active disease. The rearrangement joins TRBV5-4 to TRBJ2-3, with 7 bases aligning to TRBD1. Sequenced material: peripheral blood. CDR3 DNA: TGTGCCAGCAGCCCCGACAGGGCTTCGTCAGATACGCAGTATTTT. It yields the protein CASSPDRASSDTQYF. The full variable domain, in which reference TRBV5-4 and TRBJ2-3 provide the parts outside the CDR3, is ETGVTQSPTHLIKTRGQQVTLRCSSQSGHNTVSWYQQALGQGPQFIFQYYREEENGRGNFPPRFSGLQFPNYSSELNVNALELDDSALYLCASSPDRASSDTQYFGPGTRLTVL.